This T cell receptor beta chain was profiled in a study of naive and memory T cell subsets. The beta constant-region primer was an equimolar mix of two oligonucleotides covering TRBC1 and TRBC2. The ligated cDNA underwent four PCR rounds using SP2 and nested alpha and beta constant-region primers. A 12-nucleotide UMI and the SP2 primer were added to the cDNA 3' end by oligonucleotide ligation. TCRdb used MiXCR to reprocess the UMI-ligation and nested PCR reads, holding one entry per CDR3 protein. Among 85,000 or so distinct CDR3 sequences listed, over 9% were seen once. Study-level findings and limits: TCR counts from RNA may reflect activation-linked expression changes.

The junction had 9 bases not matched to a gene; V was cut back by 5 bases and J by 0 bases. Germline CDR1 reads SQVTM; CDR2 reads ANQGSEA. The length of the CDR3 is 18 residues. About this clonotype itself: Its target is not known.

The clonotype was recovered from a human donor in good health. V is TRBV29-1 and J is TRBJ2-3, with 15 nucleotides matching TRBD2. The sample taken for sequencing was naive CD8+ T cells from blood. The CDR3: CSVTGLAGGYTSTDTQYF. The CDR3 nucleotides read TGCAGCGTTACGGGACTAGCGGGGGGATACACTAGCACAGATACGCAGTATTTT.